A selection of T cell receptor beta chains follows, all from one sample in a study of T-cell reconstitution after alpha-beta-depleted transplantation in children. TCRdb re-called the PCR reads with MiXCR, one entry per CDR3 protein. The sample consists of around 500,000 distinct CDR3 sequences, about 12% of them appearing once. This specimen was PBMCs from the stem cell graft donor, taken from the stem cell graft. The receptor source for this set is a human donor who donated a stem cell graft to a child with combined immunodeficiency. Both conserved end residues are part of each CDR3. The D gene is left open where the match is weak. Size tells how often a clone was seen (once, few, many) or the class of an expanded clone, and some rows leave it out.

TRBV20-1	TRBJ2-5	-	TRBD2	CSAAPSGGPTLGQTQYF	TGCAGTGCGGCCCCTAGCGGGGGCCCTACGTTAGGACAAACCCAGTACTTC
TRBV7-2	TRBJ2-2	few	-	CASSSTPPANTGELFF	TGTGCCAGCAGCTCCACCCCACCAGCGAACACCGGGGAGCTGTTTTTT
TRBV2	TRBJ2-1	few	TRBD1	CASGLGTGWFEQFF	TGTGCCAGCGGGCTGGGGACAGGATGGTTTGAGCAGTTCTTC
TRBV5-1	TRBJ1-1	-	-	CASSLGSQNTEAFF	TGCGCCAGCAGCTTGGGCAGCCAGAACACTGAAGCTTTCTTT
TRBV5-1	TRBJ2-7	many	-	CASSVREDPNEQYF	TGCGCCAGCAGCGTCCGGGAAGACCCCAACGAGCAGTACTTC
TRBV5-1	TRBJ2-2	-	TRBD1	CASSLTGADTGELFF	TGCGCCAGCAGCTTGACAGGGGCGGACACCGGGGAGCTGTTTTTT
TRBV6-2/TRBV6-3	TRBJ2-3	-	-	CASRHGVHTQYF	TGTGCCAGCAGGCACGGTGTCCATACGCAGTATTTT
TRBV11-1	TRBJ2-3	-	-	CASSFPLWTETSTDTQYF	TGTGCCAGCAGCTTCCCCCTGTGGACAGAAACTAGCACAGATACGCAGTATTTT
TRBV12-3/TRBV12-4	TRBJ2-4	few	TRBD1	CASRKTGATAKNIQYF	TGTGCCAGCAGAAAAACAGGGGCAACAGCCAAAAACATTCAGTACTTC
TRBV2	TRBJ2-7	many	-	CASSPPYEQYF	TGTGCCAGCAGCCCCCCCTACGAGCAGTACTTC
TRBV27	TRBJ1-4	-	TRBD1	CASSSTGGRSEKLFF	TGTGCCAGCAGTTCCACAGGGGGTCGGAGTGAAAAACTGTTTTTT
TRBV27	TRBJ1-5	many	-	CASSRWPQRNSNQPQHF	TGTGCCAGCAGCCGATGGCCCCAGCGAAATAGCAATCAGCCCCAGCATTTT
TRBV12-3/TRBV12-4	TRBJ1-5	many	-	CASTVGAGNQPQHF	TGTGCCAGCACCGTAGGGGCAGGGAATCAGCCCCAGCATTTT
TRBV9	TRBJ2-1	few	-	CASCKGSSYNEQFF	TGTGCCAGCTGTAAGGGTTCATCCTACAATGAGCAGTTCTTC
TRBV7-9	TRBJ2-1	many	TRBD1	CASSSLPGTETNEQFF	TGTGCCAGCAGCTCCCTCCCCGGGACAGAGACCAATGAGCAGTTCTTC
TRBV28	TRBJ1-1	-	-	CASWGRAGSAEAFF	TGTGCCAGCTGGGGCCGTGCAGGGAGCGCTGAAGCTTTCTTT
TRBV12-3/TRBV12-4	TRBJ2-4	-	-	CASSWGRGAKNIQYF	TGTGCCAGCAGTTGGGGTCGAGGTGCCAAAAACATTCAGTACTTC
TRBV6-5	TRBJ2-1	-	TRBD2	CASIERLAGGAYNEQFF	TGTGCCAGCATCGAAAGACTAGCGGGAGGGGCCTACAATGAGCAGTTCTTC
TRBV12-3/TRBV12-4	TRBJ2-7	many	-	CASRGPDSYEQYF	TGTGCCAGCCGGGGACCTGACTCCTACGAGCAGTACTTC
TRBV9	TRBJ2-1	-	-	CASSVAPAGNEQFF	TGTGCCAGCAGCGTAGCTCCGGCAGGCAATGAGCAGTTCTTC
TRBV6-1	TRBJ1-1	-	TRBD1	CASSENRGHTEAFF	TGTGCCAGCAGTGAAAACAGGGGGCACACTGAAGCTTTCTTT
TRBV29-1	TRBJ2-5	many	-	CSVVVPAGGQETQYF	TGCAGCGTTGTGGTTCCGGCAGGAGGACAAGAGACCCAGTACTTC
TRBV30	TRBJ2-7	-	-	CAWSEQMYSWEIYEQYF	TGTGCCTGGAGTGAACAAATGTATAGCTGGGAAATATACGAGCAGTACTTC
TRBV9	TRBJ2-5	few	-	CASSVGLGTAQETQYF	TGTGCCAGCAGCGTAGGGCTCGGCACAGCACAAGAGACCCAGTACTTC
TRBV18	TRBJ1-1	-	-	CASSAWVDDTEAFF	TGTGCCAGCTCCGCATGGGTTGATGACACTGAAGCTTTCTTT
TRBV6-5	TRBJ2-7	few	TRBD2	CASSSPGSGLYEQYF	TGTGCCAGCAGTTCCCCGGGTAGCGGGCTCTACGAGCAGTACTTC
TRBV12-3/TRBV12-4	TRBJ2-6	-	-	CASSPQVQSYSGANVLTF	TGTGCCAGCAGCCCTCAGGTACAGTCCTACTCTGGGGCCAACGTCCTGACTTTC
TRBV12-3/TRBV12-4	TRBJ2-7	many	-	CASSLDRAGEQYF	TGTGCCAGCAGTCTCGACAGGGCGGGGGAGCAGTACTTC
TRBV5-1	TRBJ2-7	many	-	CASSLGTVSSYEQYF	TGCGCCAGCAGCTTGGGGACAGTAAGCTCCTACGAGCAGTACTTC
TRBV7-2	TRBJ2-7	-	TRBD2	CASSLVAGGLDEQYF	TGTGCCAGCAGCTTAGTAGCGGGGGGGCTCGACGAGCAGTACTTC
TRBV7-6	TRBJ2-7	-	TRBD2	CASSLVGTSGKTQDEQYF	TGTGCCAGCAGCTTAGTTGGGACTAGCGGCAAAACTCAGGACGAGCAGTACTTC
TRBV20-1	TRBJ2-1	once	TRBD2	CSARGGWRGGSNEQFF	TGCAGTGCTAGAGGAGGATGGCGGGGGGGATCCAATGAGCAGTTCTTC
TRBV29-1	TRBJ2-3	many	TRBD1	CSVGGTGSDTQYF	TGCAGCGTGGGGGGGACAGGGTCCGATACGCAGTATTTT
TRBV4-3	TRBJ2-4	-	-	CASSQDVAKRGKNIQYF	TGCGCCAGCAGCCAAGATGTGGCTAAACGAGGCAAAAACATTCAGTACTTC
TRBV6-5	TRBJ1-2	-	-	CASTYGEGLMGQGYTF	TGTGCCAGCACCTACGGAGAAGGGCTCATGGGTCAAGGCTACACCTTC
TRBV5-1	TRBJ2-1	-	TRBD2	CASSIRIAGDEQFF	TGCGCCAGCAGCATAAGAATAGCGGGAGATGAGCAGTTCTTC
TRBV29-1	TRBJ1-1	-	-	CSVEVSGWGTEAFF	TGCAGCGTAGAGGTCAGTGGTTGGGGCACTGAAGCTTTCTTT
TRBV5-6	TRBJ2-7	-	TRBD2	CASSLGPVGGFGYEQYF	TGTGCCAGCAGCTTGGGGCCCGTCGGGGGGTTTGGCTACGAGCAGTACTTC
TRBV6-2/TRBV6-3	TRBJ2-7	-	-	CASSYGGGSEQYF	TGTGCCAGCAGTTACGGTGGGGGGAGCGAGCAGTACTTC
TRBV24-1	TRBJ1-1	many	-	CATSGFPETTEAFF	TGTGCCACCAGTGGCTTCCCGGAGACCACTGAAGCTTTCTTT
TRBV5-1	TRBJ2-5	few	TRBD2	CASSLGGGGSSQETQYF	TGCGCCAGCAGCTTGGGCGGCGGGGGAAGTAGCCAAGAGACCCAGTACTTC
TRBV29-1	TRBJ2-7	many	TRBD2	CSVVGGREYEQYF	TGCAGCGTTGTGGGCGGGAGAGAATACGAGCAGTACTTC
TRBV9	TRBJ2-1	many	-	CASSVDYSGYNEQFF	TGTGCCAGCAGCGTAGACTACTCCGGATACAATGAGCAGTTCTTC
TRBV6-2/TRBV6-3	TRBJ1-5	-	-	CASRDSMVGQPQHF	TGTGCCAGCAGAGACAGCATGGTGGGTCAGCCCCAGCATTTT
TRBV7-2	TRBJ2-1	few	-	CASSPNPGRNNEQFF	TGTGCCAGCAGCCCCAACCCGGGACGCAACAATGAGCAGTTCTTC
TRBV4-1	TRBJ2-5	-	TRBD2	CASSPTGLAGLQETQYF	TGCGCCAGCAGCCCAACAGGACTAGCGGGACTCCAAGAGACCCAGTACTTC